The subject of this entry is one T cell receptor (beta chain). Its antigen remains unidentified. One end of the junction fails to match germline, which may point to a read error. The data belong to a study of identical twins. Study conclusions and caveats: Zero-insertion analyses were open to partial confounding by invariant MAIT and iNKT cells.

TCRdb processed the 5' RACE reads anew with MiXCR; each CDR3 protein has one entry. The sample consists of about 530,000 distinct CDR3 sequences, approximately 14% of them appearing once. The sample was also reused in another study, on yellow fever vaccine responses in identical twins.

Sequencing was performed on CD4+ T cells sorted from blood. This TCR was sampled from a woman younger than 35 in good health.

This chain's CDR3 is CASTPSAGGTYEQYF. The CDR3 bases are TGTGCTAGCACCCCTTCAGCGGGGGGTACCTACGAGCAGTACTTC. This sequence joins TRBV12-3 or TRBV12-4 and TRBJ2-7; TRBD2 aligns across 9 bases. This CDR3 is built from 15 residues.